Reported below is one T cell receptor (beta chain). Its cognate antigen is unknown. This sample stems from a study of OX40 agonist ivuxolimab in advanced cancers. Study-wide context: Of the participants, about 40% had some prior anti-PD-1, anti-PD-L1 or anti-CTLA-4 therapy, which was allowed. Study findings and constraints: Relative to CD4+, CD8+ T cells held more expanded clones on average.

The sampling schedule covered blood at baseline, cycle 4 day 1, and cycle 7 day 1. The CDR3 covers 14 residues. Germline CDR1 SGHTA, CDR2 FQGNSA. V gave up 1 base and J gave up 5 bases; unmatched junction bases: 3. Data came from immunoSEQ multiplex PCR; TCRdb stores just in-frame clones and leaves some out. The data hold tens of thousands of clones, with roughly 86% observed a single time. The clonotype comes from an adult with an advanced solid tumor such as melanoma, head and neck, liver or kidney cancer. The material was CD4+ or CD8+ T cells sorted from blood, obtained in a trial of the OX40 agonist ivuxolimab. The J gene is TRBJ2-5, the V gene TRBV7-2; 8 bases match TRBD1. CDR3 sequence (DNA): TGTGCCAGCAGCTTAGGGGACAGGCCCGAGACCCAGTACTTC. Amino acids: CASSLGDRPETQYF. Using reference TRBV7-2 and TRBJ2-5 for the parts outside the CDR3, the full variable domain is GAGVSQSPSNKVTEKGKDVELRCDPISGHTALYWYRQSLGQGLEFLIYFQGNSAPDKSGLPSDRFSAERTGGSVSTLTIQRTQQEDSAVYLCASSLGDRPETQYFGPGTRLLVL.